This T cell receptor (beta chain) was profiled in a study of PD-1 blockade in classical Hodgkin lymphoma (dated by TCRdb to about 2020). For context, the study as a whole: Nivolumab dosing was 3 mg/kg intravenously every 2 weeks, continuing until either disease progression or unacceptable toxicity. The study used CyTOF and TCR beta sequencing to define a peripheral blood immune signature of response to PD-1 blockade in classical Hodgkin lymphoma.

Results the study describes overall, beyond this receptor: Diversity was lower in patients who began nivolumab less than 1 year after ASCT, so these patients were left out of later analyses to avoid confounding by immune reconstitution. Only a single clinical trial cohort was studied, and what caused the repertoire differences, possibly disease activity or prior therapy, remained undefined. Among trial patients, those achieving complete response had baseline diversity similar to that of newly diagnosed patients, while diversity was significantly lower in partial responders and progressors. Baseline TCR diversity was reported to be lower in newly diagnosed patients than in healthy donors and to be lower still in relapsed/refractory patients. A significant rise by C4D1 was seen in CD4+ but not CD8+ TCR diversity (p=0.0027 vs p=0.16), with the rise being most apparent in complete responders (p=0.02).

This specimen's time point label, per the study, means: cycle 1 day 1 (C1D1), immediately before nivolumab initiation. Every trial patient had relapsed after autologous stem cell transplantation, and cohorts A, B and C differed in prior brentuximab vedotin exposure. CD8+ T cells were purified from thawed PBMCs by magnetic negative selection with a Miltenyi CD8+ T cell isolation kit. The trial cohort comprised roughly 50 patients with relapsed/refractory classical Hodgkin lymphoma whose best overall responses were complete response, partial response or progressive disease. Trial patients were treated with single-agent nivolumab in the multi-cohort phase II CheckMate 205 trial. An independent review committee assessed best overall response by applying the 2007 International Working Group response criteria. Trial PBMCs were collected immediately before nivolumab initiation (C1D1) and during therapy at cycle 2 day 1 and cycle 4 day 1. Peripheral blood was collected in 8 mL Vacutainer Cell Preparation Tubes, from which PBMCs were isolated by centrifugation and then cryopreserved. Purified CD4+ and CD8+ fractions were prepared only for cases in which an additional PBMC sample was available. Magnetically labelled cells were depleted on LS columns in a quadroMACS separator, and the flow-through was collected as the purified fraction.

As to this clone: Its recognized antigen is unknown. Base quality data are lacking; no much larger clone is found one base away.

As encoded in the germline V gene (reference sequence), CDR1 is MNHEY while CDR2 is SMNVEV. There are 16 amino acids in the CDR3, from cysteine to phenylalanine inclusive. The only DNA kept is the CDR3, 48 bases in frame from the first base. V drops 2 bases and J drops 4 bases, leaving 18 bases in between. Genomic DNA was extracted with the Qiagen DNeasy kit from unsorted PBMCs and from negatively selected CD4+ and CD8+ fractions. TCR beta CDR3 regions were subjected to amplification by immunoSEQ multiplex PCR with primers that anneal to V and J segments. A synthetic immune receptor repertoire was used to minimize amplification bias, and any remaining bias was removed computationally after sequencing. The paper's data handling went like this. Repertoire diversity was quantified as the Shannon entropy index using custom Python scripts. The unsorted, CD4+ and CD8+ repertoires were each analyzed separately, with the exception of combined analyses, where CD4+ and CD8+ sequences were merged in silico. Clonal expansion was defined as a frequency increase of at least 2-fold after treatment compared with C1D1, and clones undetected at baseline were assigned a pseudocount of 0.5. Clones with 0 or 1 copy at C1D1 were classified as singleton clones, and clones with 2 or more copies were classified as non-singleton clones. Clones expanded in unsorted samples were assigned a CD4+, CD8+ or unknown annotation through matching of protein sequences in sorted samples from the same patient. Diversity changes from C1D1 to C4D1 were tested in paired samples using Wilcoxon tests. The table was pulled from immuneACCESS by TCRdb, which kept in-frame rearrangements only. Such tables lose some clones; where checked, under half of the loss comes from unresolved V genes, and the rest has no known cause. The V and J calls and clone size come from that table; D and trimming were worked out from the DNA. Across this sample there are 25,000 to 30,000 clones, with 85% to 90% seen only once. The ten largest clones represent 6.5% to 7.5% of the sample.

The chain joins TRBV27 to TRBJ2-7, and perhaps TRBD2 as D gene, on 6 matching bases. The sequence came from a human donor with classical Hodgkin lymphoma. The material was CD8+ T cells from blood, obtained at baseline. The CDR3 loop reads CASSLTGVTPQYEQYF. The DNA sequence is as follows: TGTGCCAGCAGTTTAACGGGAGTAACCCCGCAGTACGAGCAGTACTTC.